This TCR beta chain appears in the sequencing data of a study of cytomegalovirus exposure and HLA in healthy donors. The V end was cut by 8 bases, the J end by 5 bases, with 25 bases between. The CDR3 has 17 residues. In germline, CDR1 is LNHDA, CDR2 SQIVND (reference sequence). The study ran its PCR with 60 Vbeta and 13 Jbeta primers. The protocol was immunoSEQ multiplex PCR, while the TCRdb copy is restricted to in-frame clones and leaves out a portion. The sample has about 130,000 clones, around four fifths seen once. Sequenced sample: PBMCs. This chain links TRBV19 with TRBJ1-5; D is perhaps TRBD1 (6 bases). The receptor was isolated from a man between 18 and 29 years old in good health and CMV-seropositive. The CDR3 protein is CASLPEGGARDYQPQHF. The CDR3 region has the DNA TGTGCCAGTCTCCCAGAAGGGGGGGCACGTGACTATCAGCCCCAGCATTTT.